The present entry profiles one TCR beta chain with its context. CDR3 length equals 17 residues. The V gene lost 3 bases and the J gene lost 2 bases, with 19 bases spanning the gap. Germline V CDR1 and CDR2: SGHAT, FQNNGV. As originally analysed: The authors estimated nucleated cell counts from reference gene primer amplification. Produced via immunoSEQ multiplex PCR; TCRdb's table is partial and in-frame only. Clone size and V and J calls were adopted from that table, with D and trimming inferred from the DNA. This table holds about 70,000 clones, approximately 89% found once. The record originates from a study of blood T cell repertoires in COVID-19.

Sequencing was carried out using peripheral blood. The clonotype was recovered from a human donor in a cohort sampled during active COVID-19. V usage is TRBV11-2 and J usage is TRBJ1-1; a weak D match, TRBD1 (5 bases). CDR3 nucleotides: TGTGCCAGCAGCTTCAGGGCCACCCAGACTTACAACACTGAAGCTTTCTTT. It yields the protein CASSFRATQTYNTEAFF.